The rows below give T cell receptor beta chains drawn from one sample of a study of blood T cell repertoires in COVID-19. Produced via immunoSEQ multiplex PCR; TCRdb's table is partial and in-frame only. The repertoire consists of 150,000 to 200,000 clones, with 70% to 90% occurring once and the leading ten covering 6% to 8.5%. The specimen sequenced was PBMCs or T cells enriched from blood (not recorded which). Receptor source: a woman aged 50 to 60 who had recovered from COVID-19. The CDR3 runs from the conserved cysteine through the conserved F or W. Each record gives: D gene, clone size, J gene, V gene, CDR3 protein, CDR3 DNA. The D gene is left open where the match is weak. Rows give clone size only sometimes, using once, few, many, or a class for an expanded clone.

D: -
size: -
J: TRBJ2-3
V: TRBV19
CDR3: CATRESTLRTDTQYF
DNA: TGTGCCACCCGGGAGTCCACCCTGAGGACAGATACGCAGTATTTT

D: -
size: -
J: TRBJ1-2
V: TRBV27
CDR3: CASGTGGKARNYGYTF
DNA: TGTGCCAGCGGAACAGGAGGGAAGGCGCGCAACTATGGCTACACCTTC

D: -
size: -
J: TRBJ1-2
V: TRBV2
CDR3: CASSDRSGGRGYTF
DNA: TGTGCCAGCAGTGATCGCTCGGGGGGGCGCGGCTACACCTTC

D: TRBD1
size: -
J: TRBJ2-1
V: TRBV15
CDR3: CATSRERGQGNEQFF
DNA: TGTGCCACCAGCAGAGAGAGGGGACAGGGAAATGAGCAGTTCTTC

D: -
size: -
J: TRBJ2-1
V: TRBV20-1
CDR3: CSASSPLGSYNEQFF
DNA: TGCAGTGCTAGTAGCCCCCTAGGATCCTACAATGAGCAGTTCTTC

D: TRBD2
size: -
J: TRBJ2-3
V: TRBV7-3
CDR3: CASSQSGGATDTQYF
DNA: TGTGCCAGCAGCCAAAGCGGGGGGGCCACAGATACGCAGTATTTT

D: -
size: -
J: TRBJ2-3
V: TRBV7-2
CDR3: CASSKDSGTDTQYF
DNA: TGTGCCAGCAGCAAGGACAGTGGCACAGATACGCAGTATTTT

D: -
size: -
J: TRBJ2-3
V: TRBV7-6
CDR3: CASSQLYRQDSPDTQYF
DNA: TGTGCCAGCAGCCAACTCTATCGACAGGATTCCCCAGATACGCAGTATTTT

D: -
size: -
J: TRBJ1-3
V: TRBV14
CDR3: CASSHRDFTGNTIYF
DNA: TGTGCCAGCAGCCACAGGGACTTCACTGGAAACACCATATATTTT

D: -
size: -
J: TRBJ1-1
V: TRBV3-1/TRBV3-2
CDR3: CASSSTVNTEAFF
DNA: TGTGCCAGCAGCTCGACAGTAAACACTGAAGCTTTCTTT

D: TRBD1
size: -
J: TRBJ1-5
V: TRBV19
CDR3: CASARTGIGNQPQHF
DNA: TGTGCCAGTGCCAGGACAGGGATTGGGAATCAGCCCCAGCATTTT

D: -
size: -
J: TRBJ1-2
V: TRBV15
CDR3: CATSRDGRTEGYTF
DNA: TGTGCCACCAGCAGAGATGGAAGGACAGAGGGCTACACCTTC

D: -
size: -
J: TRBJ2-3
V: TRBV11-2
CDR3: CASSLGLRGTDTQYF
DNA: TGTGCCAGCAGCTTGGGACTGCGAGGGACAGATACGCAGTATTTT

D: -
size: -
J: TRBJ2-5
V: TRBV3-1/TRBV3-2
CDR3: CASSSPSRETQYF
DNA: TGTGCCAGCAGTAGCCCCAGCCGGGAGACCCAGTACTTC

D: TRBD1
size: -
J: TRBJ2-7
V: TRBV30
CDR3: CAWRWDRGYEQYF
DNA: TGTGCCTGGAGGTGGGACAGGGGCTACGAGCAGTACTTC

D: -
size: many
J: TRBJ1-6
V: TRBV6-5
CDR3: CASLQDFYHF
DNA: TGTGCCAGCCTTCAGGATTTCTACCACTTT

D: -
size: large
J: TRBJ1-5
V: TRBV21-1
CDR3: CASSKAFQGAGQPQHF
DNA: TGTGCCAGCAGCAAAGCGTTTCAGGGGGCGGGTCAGCCCCAGCATTTT

D: -
size: -
J: TRBJ1-6
V: TRBV7-3
CDR3: CASSLGLNSPLHF
DNA: TGTGCCAGCAGCTTAGGGCTTAATTCACCCCTCCACTTT

D: TRBD2
size: -
J: TRBJ2-1
V: TRBV2
CDR3: CASSEGGRGNEQFF
DNA: TGTGCCAGCAGTGAAGGGGGGAGGGGAAATGAGCAGTTCTTC

D: -
size: -
J: TRBJ1-2
V: TRBV3-1/TRBV3-2
CDR3: CASSQTGSGAWGYTF
DNA: TGTGCCAGCAGCCAAACCGGTAGTGGGGCTTGGGGCTACACCTTC

D: TRBD2
size: -
J: TRBJ2-1
V: TRBV7-3
CDR3: CASSSLAGRNEQFF
DNA: TGTGCCAGCAGCTCCCTAGCGGGAAGGAATGAGCAGTTCTTC

D: TRBD2
size: -
J: TRBJ2-2
V: TRBV7-8
CDR3: CASSLGSLAGAGELFF
DNA: TGTGCCAGCAGCTTAGGTTCGCTAGCGGGGGCCGGGGAGCTGTTTTTT

D: -
size: -
J: TRBJ2-1
V: TRBV18
CDR3: CASRGQISYNEQFF
DNA: TGTGCCAGCCGCGGACAAATATCCTACAATGAGCAGTTCTTC

D: -
size: -
J: TRBJ2-1
V: TRBV7-8
CDR3: CASSLTGSYNEQFF
DNA: TGTGCCAGCAGCTTGACAGGCTCCTACAATGAGCAGTTCTTC

D: -
size: -
J: TRBJ1-3
V: TRBV6-5
CDR3: CASSYGGGGNTIYF
DNA: TGTGCCAGCAGTTACGGGGGCGGTGGAAACACCATATATTTT

D: TRBD1
size: -
J: TRBJ2-1
V: TRBV5-1
CDR3: CASSFDRAGNEQFF
DNA: TGCGCCAGCAGCTTCGACAGGGCTGGCAATGAGCAGTTCTTC

D: -
size: -
J: TRBJ1-2
V: TRBV27
CDR3: CASSFPPRWVF
DNA: TGTGCCAGCAGTTTCCCCCCGCGGTGGGTCTTC

D: -
size: -
J: TRBJ2-2
V: TRBV5-6
CDR3: CASSLGGLNTGELFF
DNA: TGTGCCAGCAGCTTGGGAGGGTTAAACACCGGGGAGCTGTTTTTT

D: -
size: -
J: TRBJ1-3
V: TRBV27
CDR3: CASSENSGNTIYF
DNA: TGTGCCAGCAGTGAGAACTCTGGAAACACCATATATTTT

D: -
size: -
J: TRBJ1-1
V: TRBV7-9
CDR3: CASSPRRGLNTEAFF
DNA: TGTGCCAGCAGCCCCCGACGGGGGTTGAACACTGAAGCTTTCTTT

D: -
size: -
J: TRBJ2-1
V: TRBV6-2/TRBV6-3
CDR3: CASSESTRGQFF
DNA: TGTGCCAGCAGTGAGTCAACCAGGGGGCAGTTCTTC

D: TRBD2
size: -
J: TRBJ2-7
V: TRBV13
CDR3: CASSALAGGRSQYF
DNA: TGTGCCAGCAGCGCCCTAGCGGGGGGGCGTTCGCAGTACTTC

D: -
size: -
J: TRBJ1-6
V: TRBV11-2
CDR3: CASSLGPSSYNSPLHF
DNA: TGTGCCAGCAGCTTGGGTCCTAGCTCCTATAATTCACCCCTCCACTTT

D: -
size: -
J: TRBJ2-5
V: TRBV5-1
CDR3: CASSPGHQPPETQYF
DNA: TGCGCCAGCAGCCCTGGACACCAACCGCCAGAGACCCAGTACTTC